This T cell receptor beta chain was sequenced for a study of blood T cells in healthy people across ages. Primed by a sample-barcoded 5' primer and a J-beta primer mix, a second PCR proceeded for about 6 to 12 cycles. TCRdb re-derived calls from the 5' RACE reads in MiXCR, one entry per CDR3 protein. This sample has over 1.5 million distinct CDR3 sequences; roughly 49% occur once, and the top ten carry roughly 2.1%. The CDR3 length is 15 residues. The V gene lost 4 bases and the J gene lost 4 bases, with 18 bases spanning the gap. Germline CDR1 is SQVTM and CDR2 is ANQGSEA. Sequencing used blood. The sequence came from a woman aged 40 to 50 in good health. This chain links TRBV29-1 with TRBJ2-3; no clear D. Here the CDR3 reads CSVGFPPGRADTQYF. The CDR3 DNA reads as TGCAGCGTTGGGTTCCCTCCCGGGCGTGCAGATACGCAGTATTTT.